Below are 16 T cell receptor beta chains sequenced from a single sample in a study of shared clonotypes between healthy human individuals. Some clones are missing from TCRdb's copy, which holds only in-frame ones; the method was immunoSEQ multiplex PCR. The table has under 2,000,000 clones, about 94% seen once. The naive CD8 subset, CD45RO-negative cells positively selected for CCR7, excluded terminally differentiated effector memory CD45RA+ cells. Sequenced sample: naive CD8+ T cells sorted from blood. These receptor sequences come from a young man in good health.

This chain links TRBV4-1 with TRBJ2-5; tentative D call: TRBD1 (6 bases). CDR1 and CDR2 from the germline V gene are MGHRA and YSYEKL. Trimming removed 4 bases from V and 5 bases from J, with 14 bases in between. The CDR3 is made up of 14 amino acids. CDR3 region: CASSPFRGRETQYF. The CDR3 nucleotides are TGCGCCAGCAGCCCATTCAGGGGACGGGAGACCCAGTACTTC.

As concerns this clone: This sample includes further DNA sequences coding for the same CDR3. The chain is built from TRBV7-9 and TRBJ2-5; 9 bases are a match to TRBD1. The CDR3 is made up of 15 amino acids. Germline trimming cut 1 base from V and 3 bases from J; bases unmatched to any gene: 3. Germline V gene lookup returns CDR1 SEHNR and CDR2 FQNEAQ (reference sequence). The CDR3 reads CASSLGDRGEETQYF. CDR3 bases: TGTGCCAGCAGCTTAGGAGACAGGGGGGAAGAGACCCAGTACTTC.

The genes are TRBV5-4 and TRBJ2-5, with 8 bases identical to TRBD2. The germline gives CDR1 SGHNT, CDR2 YYREEE (reference sequence). V lost 1 base to trimming and J lost 4 bases; unmatched junction nucleotides: 3. The CDR3 consists of 14 residues. CDR3 bases: TGTGCCAGCAGCTTGTTCCTAGCGGGAGAGACCCAGTACTTC. Its protein product is CASSLFLAGETQYF.

The rearrangement links TRBV19 to TRBJ1-5, with unresolved D. The germline CDR1 and CDR2 sequences are LNHDA and SQIVND (reference sequence). V was pared by 6 bases and J by 7 bases, with 19 bases between. The CDR3 spans 15 residues. CDR3 DNA: TGTGCCAGTAGCCCCCGGAGGGAATACGAGCAGCCCCAGCATTTT. It translates to CASSPRREYEQPQHF. The variable domain in full, with the rest retrieved from reference TRBV19 and TRBJ1-5, is DGGITQSPKYLFRKEGQNVTLSCEQNLNHDAMYWYRQDPGQGLRLIYYSQIVNDFQKGDIAEGYSVSREKKESFPLTVTSAQKNPTAFYLCASSPRREYEQPQHFGDGTRLSIL.

The V and J genes are TRBV7-3 and TRBJ2-5; the D gene is possibly TRBD2 (6 bases). The germline V gene has CDR1 SGHTA and CDR2 FQGTGA. The CDR3 runs 15 residues. V shed 5 bases and J shed 1 base, with 14 bases lying between them. The CDR3 region has the DNA TGTGCCAGCAGCCTCGAGGGAGGACCCCAAGAGACCCAGTACTTC. This translates into CASSLEGGPQETQYF.

The chain recombines TRBV11-2 with TRBJ2-6; no firm D call. The V and J ends lost 1 base and 0 bases respectively, with 10 bases between them. Germline V CDR1 and CDR2: SGHAT, FQNNGV. CDR3 length: 17 amino acids. The CDR3 sequence is CASSLGVLLSGANVLTF. CDR3 coding DNA: TGTGCCAGCAGCTTAGGTGTACTACTCTCTGGGGCCAACGTCCTGACTTTC.

The chain joins TRBV5-1 to TRBJ1-4; D uncertain. This CDR3 comprises 14 residues. The germline gives CDR1 SGHRS, CDR2 YFSETQ. Trimming took 7 bases from V and 0 from J, leaving 10 bases between them. CDR3 sequence (DNA): TGCGCCAGCGGTGACGGCGCAACTAATGAAAAACTGTTTTTT. Protein: CASGDGATNEKLFF.

This clone has only one observation. The chain joins TRBV6-5 to TRBJ1-2; 7 bases are shared with TRBD1. The CDR3 loop spans 14 amino acids. CDR1 MNHEY and CDR2 SVGAGI come from the germline V gene. Losses at the gene ends were 5 bases for V and 3 bases for J; bases not matched to a gene: 6. The CDR3 DNA sequence: TGTGCCAGCAGTGGAGGGGGCGTGTACTATGGCTACACCTTC. This encodes CASSGGGVYYGYTF.

The J gene is TRBJ1-1, the V gene TRBV2, with a tentative D call TRBD1 (5 bases). This CDR3 comprises 13 residues. In germline, CDR1 is SNHLY, CDR2 FYNNEI. The germline V and J ends were trimmed by 5 bases and 3 bases, with 10 bases remaining between them. Here the CDR3 reads CASSRAGYTEAFF. For the CDR3, the DNA is TGTGCCAGCAGTCGAGCAGGGTACACTGAAGCTTTCTTT. Full variable domain (outside the CDR3, taken from reference TRBV2 and TRBJ1-1): EPEVTQTPSHQVTQMGQEVILRCVPISNHLYFYWYRQILGQKVEFLVSFYNNEISEKSEIFDDQFSVERPDGSNFTLKIRSTKLEDSAMYFCASSRAGYTEAFFGQGTRLTVV.

The CDR3 protein is CASSHTGTSGEYNEQFF. The CDR3 DNA reads as TGTGCCAGCAGCCATACTGGGACTAGCGGGGAGTACAATGAGCAGTTCTTC. The chain employs TRBV5-5 and TRBJ2-1, with TRBD2 matching over 13 bases. Trimming at V came to 4 bases and at J to 4 bases, leaving 8 bases not matched to a gene. Germline V gene sequence: CDR1 SGHKS, CDR2 YYEKEE (reference sequence). This CDR3 is built from 17 residues. The full variable domain, completed using reference TRBV5-5 and TRBJ2-1, is DAGVTQSPTHLIKTRGQQVTLRCSPISGHKSVSWYQQVLGQGPQFIFQYYEKEERGRGNFPDRFSARQFPNYSSELNVNALLLGDSALYLCASSHTGTSGEYNEQFFGPGTRLTVL.

This sequence joins TRBV28 and TRBJ2-5; D possibly corresponds to TRBD2 (6 bases). Per germline, CDR1 MDHEN and CDR2 SYDVKM. The CDR3 totals 15 residues. Trimming cost V 7 bases and J 0 bases, with 15 bases left between them. The chain's CDR3 is CASKMEGLYQETQYF. CDR3 DNA: TGTGCCAGCAAAATGGAGGGTTTGTACCAAGAGACCCAGTACTTC.

J is TRBJ2-7 and V is TRBV10-3; TRBD1 is a possible D gene (6 bases). Trimming cost V 3 bases and J 2 bases, with 11 bases left between them. This CDR3 has 14 residues. CDR1 is ENHRY and CDR2 is SYGVKD in the germline V gene. CDR3 in amino acids: CAISDQGLTYEQYF. CDR3 DNA sequence: TGTGCCATCAGTGATCAGGGGCTTACCTACGAGCAGTACTTC.

J is TRBJ2-2 and V is TRBV5-1; 9 nucleotides align to TRBD2. The germline CDR1 and CDR2 sequences are SGHRS and YFSETQ. The length of the CDR3 is 14 residues. J gave up 6 bases and V 7 bases, and 7 bases lay outside the gene matches. The CDR3 DNA follows: TGCGCCAGCGAACACGAGCGGGAGGCCGGGGAGCTGTTTTTT. This codes for CASEHEREAGELFF.

V gene TRBV7-6 combines with J gene TRBJ2-1; 8 bases are shared with TRBD2. With 1 base clipped from V and 6 bases from J, the junction kept 5 bases outside the gene matches. This CDR3 is built from 15 residues. Germline V CDR1 and CDR2: SGHVS, FNYEAQ. CDR3 loop: CASSLGAGVGNEQFF. DNA for the CDR3: TGTGCCAGCAGCTTAGGAGCGGGAGTCGGCAATGAGCAGTTCTTC.

A note on this clone: Other nucleotide sequences in the sample specify the same CDR3. This chain connects TRBV19 to TRBJ2-2, with D unclear. V lost 1 base to trimming and J lost 8 bases, with 8 bases between them. This CDR3 is 13 amino acids long. Germline loops: CDR1 LNHDA, CDR2 SQIVND (reference sequence). CDR3 amino acids: CASSIGSPGELFF. CDR3 DNA: TGTGCCAGTAGTATAGGGTCCCCTGGGGAGCTGTTTTTT.

This chain uses TRBV6-1 with TRBJ2-3; D uncertain. Trimming pared 3 bases from V and 0 bases from J, leaving 10 bases between. Germline V gives CDR1 MNHNS, CDR2 SASEGT. This CDR3 spans 15 amino acids. CDR3 nucleotides: TGTGCCAGCAGTGATTGGATGCGAAGCACAGATACGCAGTATTTT. Encoded protein: CASSDWMRSTDTQYF.